A single T cell receptor beta chain is shown here with its context. The antigen it binds to is not known. The germline gene is not matched at one end of the junction; a read error may be the cause. The approximately 39 donors, aged roughly 6 to 95 years, were systemically healthy Caucasian individuals from Russia. Each donor gave 9 to 10 milliliters of peripheral blood, collected into EDTA-treated Vacutainer tubes. Ficoll-Paque density-gradient centrifugation was used to isolate PBMCs, with at least 6 million per sample. Trizol reagent was used to extract total RNA from PBMCs, with at least 6 micrograms per sample. Naive CD45RAhigh/CD27high T cell percentages were measured by flow cytometry on a PBMC aliquot from every donor. The sample belongs to a study of blood T cells in healthy people across ages (dated by TCRdb to about 2015). Turning to the overall study: In model experiments, roughly one uniquely barcoded TCR beta cDNA molecule per two T cells was captured by template switching. Using deep sequencing normalized with unique cDNA molecular identifiers, the study measured how TCR beta repertoire diversity changes with age. Four age groups were formed from the donors: young (average 16 years), middle-aged (around 39), aged (approximately 60) and long-lived (82). To avoid experimental bias, donors of different ages were distributed randomly across sequencing lanes. For two donors (one aged 18 to 29 and one aged 80 or older), the study analyzed two additional independent replicas of 1 million unique cDNA reads from the same blood draw. On the study overall, not on this receptor specifically: Compared with the aged group, more naive CD4+ T cells, fewer expanded clones and increased TCR diversity were shown by the long-lived group, suggesting age selection. Because the CMV infection status of the donors was unknown, age-related changes in expanded clonotypes may potentially have been confounded. The percentage of naive T cells measured by flow cytometry correlated strongly with observed TCR beta diversity. Because profiling used bulk unsorted PBMCs, naive and antigen-experienced compartments could not be compared conclusively. Observed TCR beta diversity per million T cells fell roughly linearly with age, and a significant reduction was already apparent by age around 36. Total diversity estimates from one million sequenced T cells were considered lower bounds and underestimates.

Library preparation used 5' RACE. Reads for this sample came from an Illumina HiSeq 2500. A second PCR of 7 to 11 cycles was performed with a sample-barcoded 5' primer and a J-beta primer mix. A unique molecular identifier was introduced onto each TCR beta cDNA molecule by a template-switch 5' adaptor carrying 12 random nucleotides. Each sample yielded at least 2.5 million CDR3-containing paired-end reads. First-strand cDNA synthesis was performed from all RNA using the Mint cDNA synthesis kit, with priming by a TRBC-specific oligonucleotide. Following uracil-DNA glycosylase treatment, a first 18-cycle PCR with universal primers M1SS and BC2_uni_R was performed on all cDNA. As for how the authors treated the data: For normalization, 1 million high-quality reads, each with a distinct molecular identifier, were randomly selected from each sample. Instead of being binned into consensus sequences, reads that shared molecular identifiers were thrown out. CDR3 identification, clonotype clustering and error correction used MiTCR with a Q25 quality threshold and the strictest error-elimination algorithm. A nonparametric unseen species model with Euler transformation was used to estimate a lower bound on total TCR beta diversity. Clones were called with MiXCR by TCRdb after fastp trimmed the public reads at Q25, and only in-frame beta chains were retained. Identical CDR3 protein sequences are pooled into one entry, listed with their most common genes and DNA. The V and J calls and clone size come from TCRdb's table, not from the authors' own analysis. The sample table shows some 900,000 distinct CDR3 sequences, and 48% are seen once. Around 15% of the sample is held by the ten biggest clonotypes.

The CDR3 goes from the cysteine to the phenylalanine over 12 residues. Solely the CDR3 DNA is kept, with 36 bases framed from the first base. The germline V gene provides CDR1 MNHNS and CDR2 SASEGT. The clonotype was recovered from a man between 25 and 39 years old in good health. The specimen sequenced was blood. Recombination joined TRBV6-1 with TRBJ2-7; TRBD2 matches 9 bases in the middle. The CDR3 has the sequence CASSEAGGEQYF. The nucleotide sequence is given as TGTGCCAGCAGCGAAGCGGGGGGCGAGCAGTACTTC.